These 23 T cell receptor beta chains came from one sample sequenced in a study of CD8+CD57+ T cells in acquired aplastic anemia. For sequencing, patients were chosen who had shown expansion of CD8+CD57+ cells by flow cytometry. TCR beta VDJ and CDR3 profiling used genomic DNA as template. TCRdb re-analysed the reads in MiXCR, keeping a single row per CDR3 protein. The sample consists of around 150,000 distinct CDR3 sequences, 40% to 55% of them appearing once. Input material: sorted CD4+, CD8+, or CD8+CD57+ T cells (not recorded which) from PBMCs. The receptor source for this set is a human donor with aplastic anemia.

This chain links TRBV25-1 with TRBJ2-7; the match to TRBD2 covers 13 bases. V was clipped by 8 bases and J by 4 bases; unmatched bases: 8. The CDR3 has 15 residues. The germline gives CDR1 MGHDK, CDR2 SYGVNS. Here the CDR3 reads CASEGGTSGAYEQYF. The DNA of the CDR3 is TGTGCCAGCGAGGGGGGGACTAGCGGGGCGTACGAGCAGTACTTC.

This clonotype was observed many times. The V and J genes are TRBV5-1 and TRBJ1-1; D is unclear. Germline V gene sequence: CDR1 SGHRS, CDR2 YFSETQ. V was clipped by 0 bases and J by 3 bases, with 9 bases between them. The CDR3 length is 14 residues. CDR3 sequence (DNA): TGCGCCAGCAGCTTGGCTCGGTTGGACACTGAAGCTTTCTTT. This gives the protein CASSLARLDTEAFF.

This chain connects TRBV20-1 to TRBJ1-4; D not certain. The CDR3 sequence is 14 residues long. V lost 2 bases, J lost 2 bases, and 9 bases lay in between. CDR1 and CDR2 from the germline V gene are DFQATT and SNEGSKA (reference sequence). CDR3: CSARKGGTNEKLFF. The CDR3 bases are TGCAGTGCTAGAAAGGGTGGTACTAATGAAAAACTGTTTTTT.

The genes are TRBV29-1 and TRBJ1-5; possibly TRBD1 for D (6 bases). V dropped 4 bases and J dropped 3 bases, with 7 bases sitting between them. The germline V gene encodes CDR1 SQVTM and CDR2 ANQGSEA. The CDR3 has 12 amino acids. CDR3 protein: CSVGGHNQPQHF. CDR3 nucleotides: TGCAGCGTTGGGGGGCACAATCAGCCCCAGCATTTT.

The CDR3 DNA reads TGTGCCAGTAAGGCAGCACCTAGCAATCAGCCCCAGCATTTT. This gives the protein CASKAAPSNQPQHF. The chain uses TRBV19 and TRBJ1-5; D gene uncertain. Germline values: CDR1 LNHDA, CDR2 SQIVND (reference sequence). This CDR3 is 14 amino acids long. Trimming took 7 bases from V and 0 from J, leaving 10 bases between them.

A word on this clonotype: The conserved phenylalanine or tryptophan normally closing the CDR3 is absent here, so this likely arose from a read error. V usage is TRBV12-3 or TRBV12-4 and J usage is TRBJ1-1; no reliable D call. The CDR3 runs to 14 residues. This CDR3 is CASSLFDGNTEAFL. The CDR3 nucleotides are TGCGCCAGCAGTCTTTTCGACGGGAACACTGAAGCTTTCCTT.

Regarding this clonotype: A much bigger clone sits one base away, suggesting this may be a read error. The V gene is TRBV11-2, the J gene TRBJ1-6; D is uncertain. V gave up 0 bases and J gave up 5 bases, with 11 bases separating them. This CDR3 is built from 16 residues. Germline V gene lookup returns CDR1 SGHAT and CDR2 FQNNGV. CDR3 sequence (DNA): TGTGCCAGCAGCTTAGAAGGGTTGGACCATAATTCACCCCTCCACTTT. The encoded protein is CASSLEGLDHNSPLHF.

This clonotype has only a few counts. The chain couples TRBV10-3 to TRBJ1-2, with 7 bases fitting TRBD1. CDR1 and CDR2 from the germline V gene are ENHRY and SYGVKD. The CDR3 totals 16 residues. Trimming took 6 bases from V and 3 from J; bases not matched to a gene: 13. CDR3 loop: CAISAITGEADYGYTF. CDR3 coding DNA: TGTGCCATCAGCGCTATTACAGGGGAAGCCGACTATGGCTACACCTTC.

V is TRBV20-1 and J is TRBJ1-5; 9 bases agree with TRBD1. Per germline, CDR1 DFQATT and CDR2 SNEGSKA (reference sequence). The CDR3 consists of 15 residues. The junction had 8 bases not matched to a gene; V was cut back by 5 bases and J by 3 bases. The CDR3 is CSARGTGTINQPQHF. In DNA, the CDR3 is TGCAGTGCTCGCGGGACAGGGACAATCAATCAGCCCCAGCATTTT.

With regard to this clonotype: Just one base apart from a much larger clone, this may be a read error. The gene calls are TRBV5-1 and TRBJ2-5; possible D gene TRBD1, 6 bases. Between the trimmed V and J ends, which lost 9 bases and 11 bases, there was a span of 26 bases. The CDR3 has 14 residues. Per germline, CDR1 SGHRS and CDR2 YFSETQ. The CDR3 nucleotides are TGCGCCACGGGCACAGGGATGACCTACAATGAGCAGTACTTC. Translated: CATGTGMTYNEQYF.

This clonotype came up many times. CDR3 loop: CACRDKGDTEAFF. As DNA, the CDR3 is TGTGCCTGCCGGGACAAGGGGGACACTGAAGCTTTCTTT. The chain uses TRBV19 and TRBJ1-1; possible D gene TRBD1, 6 bases. Germline CDR1 is LNHDA and CDR2 is SQIVND (reference sequence). The V end lost 11 bases, the J end lost 3 bases, and 16 bases lay between the germline ends. The CDR3 length is 13 residues.

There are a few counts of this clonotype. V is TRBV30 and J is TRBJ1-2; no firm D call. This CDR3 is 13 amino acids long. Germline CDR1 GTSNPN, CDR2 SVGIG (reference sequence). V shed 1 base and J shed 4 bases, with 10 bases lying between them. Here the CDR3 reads CAWSGARGYGYTF. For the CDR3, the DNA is TGTGCCTGGAGTGGAGCACGGGGCTATGGCTACACCTTC.

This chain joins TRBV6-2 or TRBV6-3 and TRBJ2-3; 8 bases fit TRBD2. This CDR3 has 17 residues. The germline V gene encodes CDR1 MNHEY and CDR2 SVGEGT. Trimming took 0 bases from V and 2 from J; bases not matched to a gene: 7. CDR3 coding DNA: TGTGCCAGCAGTTACTCCCCGCTGCGGGAGGTCACAGATACGCAGTATTTT. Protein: CASSYSPLREVTDTQYF.

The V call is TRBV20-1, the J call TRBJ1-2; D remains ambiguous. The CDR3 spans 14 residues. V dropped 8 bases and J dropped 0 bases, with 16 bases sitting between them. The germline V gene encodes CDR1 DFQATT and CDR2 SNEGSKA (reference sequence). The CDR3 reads CSPETGTPNYGYTF. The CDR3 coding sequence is TGCAGTCCAGAGACCGGAACCCCTAACTATGGCTACACCTTC.

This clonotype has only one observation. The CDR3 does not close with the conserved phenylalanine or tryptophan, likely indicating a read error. The CDR3 DNA reads as TGCGCCAGCAGCTTCCAAGTTGGTGGCGGTCCTGAAGCTTTCCTT. It specifies CASSFQVGGGPEAFL. The chain combines TRBV5-1 with TRBJ1-1; D is unresolved. The germline CDR1 and CDR2 sequences are SGHRS and YFSETQ. V lost 2 bases, J lost 6 bases, and 17 bases lay in between. The CDR3 loop spans 15 amino acids.

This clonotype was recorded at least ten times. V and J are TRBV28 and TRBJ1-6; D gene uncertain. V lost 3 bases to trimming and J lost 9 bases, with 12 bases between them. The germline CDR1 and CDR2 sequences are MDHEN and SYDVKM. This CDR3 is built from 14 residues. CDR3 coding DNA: TGTGCCAGCAGTTTCACGGGTTGGGGTTCACCCCTCCACTTT. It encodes CASSFTGWGSPLHF.

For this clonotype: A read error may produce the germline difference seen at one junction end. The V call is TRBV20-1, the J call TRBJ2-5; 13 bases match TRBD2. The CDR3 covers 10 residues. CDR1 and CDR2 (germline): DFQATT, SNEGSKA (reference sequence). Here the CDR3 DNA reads TGCAGTGCAACGGGACTAGCGGGGTATTTC. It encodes CSATGLAGYF.

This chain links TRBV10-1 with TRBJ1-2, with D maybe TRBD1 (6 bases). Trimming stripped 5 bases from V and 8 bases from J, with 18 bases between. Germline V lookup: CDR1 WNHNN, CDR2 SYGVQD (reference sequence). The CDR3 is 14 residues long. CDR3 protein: CASSPMRGGHGYTF. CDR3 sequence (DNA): TGCGCCAGCAGTCCAATGAGGGGGGGGCACGGCTACACCTTC.

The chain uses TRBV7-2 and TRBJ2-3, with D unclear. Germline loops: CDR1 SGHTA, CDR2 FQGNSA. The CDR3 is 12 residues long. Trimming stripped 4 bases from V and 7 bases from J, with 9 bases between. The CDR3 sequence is CASSSGEHTQYF. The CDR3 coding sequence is TGTGCCAGCAGCTCGGGCGAACATACGCAGTATTTT.

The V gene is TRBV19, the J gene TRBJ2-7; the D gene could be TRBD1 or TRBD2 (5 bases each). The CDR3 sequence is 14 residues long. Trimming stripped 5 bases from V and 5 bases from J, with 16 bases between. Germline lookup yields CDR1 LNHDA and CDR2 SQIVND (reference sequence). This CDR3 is CASSFEGMRDEQYF. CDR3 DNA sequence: TGTGCCAGTAGTTTCGAGGGGATGAGGGACGAGCAGTACTTC.

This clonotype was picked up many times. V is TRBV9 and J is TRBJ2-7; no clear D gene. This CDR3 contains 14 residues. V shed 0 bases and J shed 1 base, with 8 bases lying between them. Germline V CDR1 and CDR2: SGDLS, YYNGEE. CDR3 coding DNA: TGTGCCAGCAGCGTAGCGGTTGAGTCCTACGAGCAGTACTTC. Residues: CASSVAVESYEQYF.

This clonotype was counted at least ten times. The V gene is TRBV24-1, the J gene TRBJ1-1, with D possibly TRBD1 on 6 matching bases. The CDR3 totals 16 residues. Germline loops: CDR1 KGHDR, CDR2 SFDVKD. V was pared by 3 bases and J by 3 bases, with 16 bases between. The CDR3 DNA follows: TGTGCCACCAGTGATCCCCAGGGGAGGGTGGACACTGAAGCTTTCTTT. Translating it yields CATSDPQGRVDTEAFF.

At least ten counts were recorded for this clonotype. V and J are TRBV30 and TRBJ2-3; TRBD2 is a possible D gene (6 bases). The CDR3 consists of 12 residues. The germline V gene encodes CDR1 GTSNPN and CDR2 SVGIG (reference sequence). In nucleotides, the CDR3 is TGTGCGCGCGGGGTTAGCACAGATACGCAGTATTTT. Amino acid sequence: CARGVSTDTQYF.